These T cell receptor beta chains were read from a single sample in a study of shared clonotypes between healthy human individuals. TCRdb's copy holds only in-frame clones and misses some; the assay was immunoSEQ multiplex PCR. Seen here are roughly 400,000 clones, roughly 96% observed once, and the top ten hold 0.25% to 0.35%. The specimen was memory CD8+ T cells sorted from blood. Source of these receptors: a man younger than 40 in good health. Both conserved end residues are part of each CDR3. D genes are given only for firm matches. Clone size is not always given. Where it is, it says once, few, many or a class for expanded clones.

D	V	size	J	CDR3	DNA
TRBD2	TRBV2	-	TRBJ2-3	CASSGLAGSTDTQYF	TGTGCCAGCAGTGGACTAGCGGGAAGCACAGATACGCAGTATTTT
-	TRBV4-1	-	TRBJ2-7	CASSRSGDPTYEQYF	TGCGCCAGCAGCCGCTCTGGGGACCCAACCTACGAGCAGTACTTC
-	TRBV6-1	-	TRBJ2-7	CASSDGLHRSYEQYF	TGTGCCAGCAGTGATGGACTCCATCGTTCCTACGAGCAGTACTTC
TRBD1	TRBV6-5	-	TRBJ2-4	CASSPQGASKNIQYF	TGTGCCAGCAGTCCACAGGGGGCGTCCAAAAACATTCAGTACTTC
-	TRBV5-1	-	TRBJ1-3	CASSLGQLISGNTIYF	TGCGCCAGCAGCTTGGGCCAGCTCATCTCTGGAAACACCATATATTTT
-	TRBV7-9	-	TRBJ2-1	CASRQGLHNEQFF	TGTGCCAGCAGGCAAGGACTGCACAATGAGCAGTTCTTC
TRBD2	TRBV7-9	-	TRBJ2-7	CASSPGLAGGSRAFYEQYF	TGTGCCAGCAGCCCCGGACTAGCGGGAGGCAGTAGGGCCTTCTACGAGCAGTACTTC
TRBD1	TRBV7-9	-	TRBJ2-5	CASSLTGTGETQYF	TGTGCCAGCAGCTTAACCGGGACAGGAGAGACCCAGTACTTC
-	TRBV5-1	-	TRBJ1-5	CASSPDGVWDQPQHF	TGCGCCAGCAGCCCGGACGGGGTTTGGGATCAGCCCCAGCATTTT
-	TRBV9	-	TRBJ1-6	CASSVDRENSPLHF	TGTGCCAGCAGCGTAGACAGGGAGAATTCACCCCTCCACTTT
-	TRBV30	once	TRBJ2-7	CALTAGMGYEQYF	TGTGCCCTTACGGCAGGGATGGGGTACGAGCAGTACTTC
-	TRBV6-1	-	TRBJ1-1	CASSEGVLNTEAFF	TGTGCCAGCAGTGAAGGGGTACTGAACACTGAAGCTTTCTTT
-	TRBV30	-	TRBJ1-2	CAWSVIGTGYGYTF	TGTGCCTGGAGTGTCATCGGGACGGGGTACGGCTACACCTTC
-	TRBV7-2	-	TRBJ1-2	CASSPPWHYGYTF	TGTGCCAGCAGCCCCCCCTGGCACTATGGCTACACCTTC
TRBD2	TRBV19	-	TRBJ2-2	CASSIPVGLAGVTGELFF	TGTGCCAGTAGTATCCCCGTGGGATTAGCGGGAGTGACCGGGGAGCTGTTTTTT
-	TRBV6-1	-	TRBJ1-1	CASSESGQNTEAFF	TGTGCCAGCAGTGAATCGGGACAGAACACTGAAGCTTTCTTT
-	TRBV28	-	TRBJ2-7	CASRSPAGRGSYEQYF	TGTGCCAGCAGGTCCCCCGCGGGCCGGGGGTCGTACGAGCAGTACTTC
TRBD1	TRBV7-9	-	TRBJ2-3	CASSLGDRATDTQYF	TGTGCCAGCAGCTTAGGGGACAGGGCCACAGATACGCAGTATTTT
TRBD1	TRBV7-2	-	TRBJ2-2	CASSRWDRGGGELFF	TGTGCCAGCAGCCGATGGGACAGGGGAGGCGGGGAGCTGTTTTTT
-	TRBV27	-	TRBJ1-1	CASSLGPTGIEAFF	TGTGCCAGCAGTTTAGGCCCGACAGGCATCGAAGCTTTCTTT
-	TRBV30	once	TRBJ2-2	CAWSERRIGELFF	TGTGCCTGGAGTGAACGGCGAATCGGGGAGCTGTTTTTT
-	TRBV16	-	TRBJ2-1	CASSQLAGASYNEQFF	TGTGCCAGCAGCCAATTAGCAGGGGCATCCTACAATGAGCAGTTCTTC
-	TRBV29-1	once	TRBJ1-1	CSAVSLVTTTEAFF	TGCAGCGCAGTTTCCCTAGTGACAACCACTGAAGCTTTCTTT
-	TRBV6-1	-	TRBJ2-3	CASSVLTDTQYF	TGTGCCAGCAGTGTCCTCACAGATACGCAGTATTTT
-	TRBV11-2	-	TRBJ2-2	CASSRLIGELFF	TGTGCCAGCAGCCGTCTTATCGGGGAGCTGTTTTTT
-	TRBV6-1	-	TRBJ2-3	CASSGQGGYSGRSADTQYF	TGTGCCAGCAGTGGACAGGGGGGCTATAGCGGGAGGTCCGCAGATACGCAGTATTTT
-	TRBV12-2	once	TRBJ2-1	CASRHGPVEQFF	TGTGCAAGTCGCCACGGTCCAGTTGAGCAGTTCTTC
-	TRBV18	-	TRBJ2-2	CASSPQNTGELFF	TGTGCCAGCTCACCCCAGAACACCGGGGAGCTGTTTTTT
-	TRBV5-4	-	TRBJ2-5	CASGFFSGNLQETQYF	TGTGCCAGCGGCTTTTTCTCTGGGAACCTACAAGAGACCCAGTACTTC
TRBD2	TRBV28	-	TRBJ2-6	CASRPRGAGANVLTF	TGTGCCAGCAGGCCGCGGGGGGCTGGGGCCAACGTCCTGACTTTC
TRBD1	TRBV7-8	-	TRBJ2-7	CASSRDRGFYEQYF	TGTGCCAGCAGCCGGGACAGGGGTTTCTACGAGCAGTACTTC
TRBD1	TRBV2	-	TRBJ2-1	CASSEFQGANEQFF	TGTGCCAGCAGTGAGTTTCAGGGGGCGAATGAGCAGTTCTTC
-	TRBV6-1	-	TRBJ2-7	CASRPTATYEQYF	TGTGCCAGCAGACCTACCGCAACCTACGAGCAGTACTTC
-	TRBV2	-	TRBJ2-3	CARLDIVTDTQYF	TGTGCCAGACTAGACATAGTCACAGATACGCAGTATTTT
-	TRBV27	-	TRBJ1-4	CASSRGGELFF	TGTGCCAGCAGCCGGGGGGGAGAACTGTTTTTT
TRBD2	TRBV5-1	once	TRBJ2-1	CASSPGLAGASYNEQFF	TGCGCCAGCAGCCCTGGACTAGCGGGAGCCTCCTACAATGAGCAGTTCTTC
-	TRBV6-6	once	TRBJ1-6	CASSYSNLRNSPLHF	TGTGCCAGCAGTTACTCCAACCTAAGAAATTCACCCCTCCACTTT
-	TRBV5-5	once	TRBJ2-5	CASSFGVETQYF	TGTGCCAGCAGCTTTGGAGTGGAGACCCAGTACTTC
TRBD2	TRBV19	-	TRBJ2-7	CASSIGDYYEQYF	TGTGCCAGTAGTATAGGGGACTACTACGAGCAGTACTTC
TRBD2	TRBV27	-	TRBJ2-7	CASSFGLAGRASYEQYF	TGTGCCAGCAGTTTCGGACTAGCGGGAAGGGCCTCCTACGAGCAGTACTTC
TRBD1	TRBV4-2	-	TRBJ2-1	CASSRTKGAEQFF	TGTGCCAGCAGCCGAACAAAGGGGGCGGAGCAGTTCTTC
-	TRBV9	-	TRBJ1-3	CASQGVGNTIYF	TGTGCCTCACAAGGGGTTGGAAACACCATATATTTT
-	TRBV5-1	-	TRBJ2-2	CASSRRGPTGELFF	TGCGCCAGCAGCCGGAGGGGTCCCACCGGGGAGCTGTTTTTT
-	TRBV10-2	-	TRBJ1-5	CASKVSQGSNQPQHF	TGCGCCAGCAAGGTCAGTCAGGGTAGCAATCAGCCCCAGCATTTT
-	TRBV28	-	TRBJ1-4	CASSLAGGNEKLFF	TGTGCCAGCAGTTTGGCGGGGGGAAATGAAAAACTGTTTTTT
TRBD1	TRBV4-1	-	TRBJ1-2	CASSPTQGVGYGYTF	TGCGCCAGCAGCCCTACACAGGGGGTAGGCTATGGCTACACCTTC
-	TRBV27	-	TRBJ2-7	CASSFVGRPYEQYF	TGTGCCAGCAGTTTCGTCGGGAGACCCTACGAGCAGTACTTC
-	TRBV28	-	TRBJ2-2	CASTTPLTGELFF	TGTGCCAGCACTACCCCACTCACCGGGGAGCTGTTTTTT
-	TRBV7-2	-	TRBJ1-4	CASSLATAGKLFF	TGTGCCAGCAGCTTAGCGACGGCAGGGAAACTGTTTTTT
-	TRBV27	-	TRBJ2-7	CASRFHSSDEQYF	TGTGCCAGCAGGTTCCACTCCTCGGACGAGCAGTACTTC
TRBD2	TRBV5-8	-	TRBJ2-1	CASSLRGSGSGEQFF	TGTGCCAGCAGCTTGAGGGGAAGCGGGAGCGGTGAGCAGTTCTTC
-	TRBV30	-	TRBJ2-3	CAWRIIRGTDTQYF	TGTGCCTGGAGAATTATTCGGGGCACAGATACGCAGTATTTT
TRBD1	TRBV6-6	-	TRBJ1-4	CASSWRTGSEKLFF	TGTGCCAGCAGTTGGAGGACAGGGTCTGAAAAACTGTTTTTT